These 19 T cell receptor beta chains came from one sample sequenced in a study of breast tumors, draining lymph nodes, adjacent tissues (dated by TCRdb to 2016 to 2017). To prepare the library, multiplex PCR was applied. This sample was sequenced with an Illumina HiSeq 2000. TCRdb reprocessing: public reads trimmed at Q25 with fastp, clones called with MiXCR, in-frame beta chains kept. When rows share a CDR3 protein, they turn into one entry using the most common DNA and genes. Present in this sample are more than 20,000 distinct CDR3 sequences, roughly three quarters of which were seen just once. Clones ranked in the top ten supply about 22% of the sample. The sequenced sample consisted of tumor-adjacent breast tissue. The receptor source for this set is a female donor with breast cancer. Some clones in this sample may be carry-over from other donors' samples.

The rearrangement uses TRBV20-1 and TRBJ1-2, with D maybe TRBD1 (6 bases). This CDR3 is 11 amino acids long. CDR1 and CDR2 from the germline V gene are DFQATT and SNEGSKA (reference sequence). The CDR3 sequence: CGGPINYGYTF. As DNA, the CDR3 is TGCGGGGGCCCAATTAACTATGGCTACACCTTC.

The rearrangement uses TRBV2 and TRBJ1-4; D remains ambiguous. The germline V and J ends were trimmed by 7 bases and 4 bases, with 13 bases remaining between them. The CDR3 spans 14 residues. Germline lookup yields CDR1 SNHLY and CDR2 FYNNEI. DNA of the CDR3: TGTGCCAGCAAGGTTTGGGCTAATAATGAAAAACTGTTTTTT. Translation: CASKVWANNEKLFF.

This sequence joins TRBV9 and TRBJ1-6, with unresolved D. The CDR3 covers 14 residues. Trimming took 0 bases from V and 8 from J, leaving 9 bases between them. CDR1 and CDR2 (germline): SGDLS, YYNGEE. CDR3 residues: CASSVVGFDSPLHF. CDR3 coding DNA: TGTGCCAGCAGCGTAGTGGGGTTTGATTCACCCCTCCACTTT.

Remarks on this clonotype: Germline is not matched at one junction end, which may reflect a read error. The V and J genes are TRBV5-5 and TRBJ2-1; TRBD2 might be the D (6 bases). The germline CDR1 and CDR2 sequences are SGHKS and YYEKEE (reference sequence). The CDR3 totals 16 residues. In nucleotides, the CDR3 is TGCGCCAGCAGCCAACGGGACTCCACCCTCCGATATGAGCAGTTCTTC. Encoded protein: CASSQRDSTLRYEQFF.

The DNA for the CDR3 is TGTGCCAGCAGTTTAGGGGGGAGGTCTGGCTACACCTTC. Amino acid sequence: CASSLGGRSGYTF. The chain has TRBV12-3 or TRBV12-4 and TRBJ1-2; possible D gene TRBD1, 5 bases. Between the trimmed V and J ends, which lost 1 base and 7 bases, there was a span of 10 bases. CDR3 length: 13 amino acids.

This clonotype ranks as medium-sized. The genes are TRBV7-8 and TRBJ2-7; 9 positions agree with TRBD1. CDR3 length equals 15 residues. The V gene end was trimmed by 4 bases and the J gene end by 2 bases; junction bases not matched to a gene: 6. CDR1 and CDR2 from the germline V gene are SGHVS and FQNEAQ. The CDR3 DNA sequence: TGTGCCAGCAGCTCATACAGGGGGCGCCCCTACGAGCAGTACTTC. It yields the protein CASSSYRGRPYEQYF. Variable domain in full (rest from reference TRBV7-8 and TRBJ2-7): GAGVSQSPRYKVAKRGQDVALRCDPISGHVSLFWYQQALGQGPEFLTYFQNEAQLDKSGLPSDRFFAERPEGSVSTLKIQRTQQEDSAVYLCASSSYRGRPYEQYFGPGTRLTVT.

By its share, this clonotype is medium-sized. The chain couples TRBV19 to TRBJ2-3; TRBD2 is a possible D gene (6 bases). The germline gives CDR1 LNHDA, CDR2 SQIVND (reference sequence). This CDR3 spans 15 amino acids. Deletions cut 3 bases from V and 1 base from J, with 11 bases between. The CDR3 nucleotides are TGTGCCAGTAGTATTGGTAGCGGAGGCACAGATACGCAGTATTTT. Its protein is CASSIGSGGTDTQYF.

Sample share makes this clonotype medium-sized. V usage is TRBV9 and J usage is TRBJ1-2; unclear D gene. The CDR3 contains 13 residues. The germline gives CDR1 SGDLS, CDR2 YYNGEE. V was pared by 1 base and J by 7 bases, with 11 bases between. CDR3 region: CASSVYHSGGYTF. The CDR3 region has the DNA TGTGCCAGCAGCGTATATCATTCGGGTGGCTACACCTTC.

The chain joins TRBV5-6 to TRBJ2-5, with 8 bases matching TRBD2. The V gene end was trimmed by 4 bases and the J gene end by 0 bases; junction bases not matched to a gene: 8. The CDR3 loop spans 16 amino acids. The germline V gene encodes CDR1 SGHDT and CDR2 YYEEEE. Here the CDR3 reads CASSRRPSGYQETQYF. The DNA for the CDR3 is TGTGCCAGCAGCCGCCGGCCTAGCGGGTACCAAGAGACCCAGTACTTC.

This clonotype was picked up one time. As DNA, the CDR3 is TGTGCCATCAACCCCGCGGTTGGGGGGAGAAATCAGCCCCAGCATTTT. This codes for CAINPAVGGRNQPQHF. The V and J genes are TRBV10-3 and TRBJ1-5; D perhaps matches TRBD1 (5 bases). The germline CDR1 and CDR2 sequences are ENHRY and SYGVKD. Trimming removed 7 bases from V and 4 bases from J, with 20 bases in between. CDR3 size: 16 residues.

This clonotype appeared a single time. Sequence at one end of the junction differs from germline and may be a read error. This chain uses TRBV24-1 with TRBJ1-5; no clear D. The CDR3 runs 14 residues. Germline CDR1 and CDR2: KGHDR and SFDVKD. This CDR3 is CVTSDSLGYQPQHF. Here the CDR3 DNA reads TGTGTCACCAGTGATAGTCTGGGTTATCAGCCCCAGCATTTT.

The chain joins TRBV24-1 to TRBJ2-1; either TRBD1 or TRBD2 may supply D (6 bases each). The V gene lost 7 bases and the J gene lost 9 bases, with 15 bases spanning the gap. The CDR3 is 13 amino acids. Germline lookup yields CDR1 KGHDR and CDR2 SFDVKD. The CDR3: CATRASGDIEQFF. The CDR3, as DNA: TGTGCCACCAGGGCCTCGGGGGACATTGAGCAGTTCTTC.

This chain connects TRBV28 to TRBJ2-1; 9 positions agree with TRBD1. The J segment lost 6 bases and the V segment lost 3 bases, leaving 6 bases of the junction unmatched. CDR3 length: 15 residues. Germline CDR1 MDHEN, CDR2 SYDVKM. The CDR3 region is CASSLWDRVSNEQFF. For the CDR3, the DNA is TGTGCCAGCAGTTTGTGGGACAGGGTTTCCAATGAGCAGTTCTTC.

The chain joins TRBV10-3 to TRBJ2-5; D possibly corresponds to TRBD1 (6 bases). The CDR3 has 16 residues. Germline V gene lookup returns CDR1 ENHRY and CDR2 SYGVKD. Trimming removed 8 bases at V and 3 bases at J, with 22 bases between. CDR3 sequence (DNA): TGTGCCATCCAAAAGGGGGTAATGGGACCCAAAGAGACCCAGTACTTC. It is translated as CAIQKGVMGPKETQYF.

The V call is TRBV7-6, the J call TRBJ1-5, with 7 bases lining up with TRBD1. CDR3 length: 15 amino acids. CDR1 is SGHVS and CDR2 is FNYEAQ in the germline V gene. V shed 3 bases, J shed 4 bases, and the junction held 6 bases outside the gene matches. The CDR3 spells CASSLGAGGNQPQHF. CDR3 sequence (DNA): TGTGCCAGCAGCTTGGGGGCAGGGGGGAATCAGCCCCAGCATTTT.

By share of the sample, this clonotype is medium-sized. The chain joins TRBV5-8 to TRBJ2-7; tentative D call: TRBD2 (5 bases). V was cut by 5 bases and J by 7 bases, with 16 bases left in between. The V gene's germline CDR1 is SGHTS and CDR2 YDEGEE. The CDR3 consists of 13 residues. Here the CDR3 reads CASSSDSRREQYF. The CDR3, as DNA: TGTGCCAGCAGTTCGGACTCCCGGAGGGAGCAGTACTTC.

The chain employs TRBV12-3 or TRBV12-4 and TRBJ2-1; 8 bases are a match to TRBD1. V trimming: 3 bases; J trimming: 6 bases; junction bases outside the gene matches: 13. The CDR3 covers 17 residues. CDR3 nucleotide sequence: TGTGCCAGCAGTTTGGTAATCGACAGGGGTCGGGGCAATGAGCAGTTCTTC. Amino acids: CASSLVIDRGRGNEQFF.

J is TRBJ2-7 and V is TRBV6-5, with D possibly TRBD1 on 6 matching bases. The V gene lost 6 bases and the J gene lost 5 bases, with 14 bases spanning the gap. CDR1 MNHEY and CDR2 SVGAGI come from the germline V gene. The CDR3 extends over 13 amino acids. The CDR3, as DNA: TGTGCCAGCAGACCACAGGGATTCCACGAGCAGTACTTC. Translated: CASRPQGFHEQYF.

The chain is built from TRBV20-1 and TRBJ2-3, with D perhaps TRBD2 (6 bases). Germline V gene lookup returns CDR1 DFQATT and CDR2 SNEGSKA (reference sequence). This CDR3 has 16 amino acids. V was clipped by 1 base and J by 4 bases, with 18 bases between them. Written as DNA, the CDR3 is TGCAGTGCTAGAGGGGGCTTGTTCGGGAGATCAGATACGCAGTATTTT. It translates to CSARGGLFGRSDTQYF.